This entry is about one T cell receptor (beta chain). The repertoire was sequenced with immunoSEQ multiplex PCR; TCRdb's copy has only in-frame clones and lacks some. The sample includes fewer than 200,000 clones, about four fifths of them seen just once. The sample originates from a study of blood T cell repertoires in COVID-19. Study background: From T cells, B-cell-depleted T cells, or PBMCs came the material, which was cDNA or gDNA.

Trimming removed 8 bases from V and 3 bases from J, with 17 bases in between. The germline V gene has CDR1 MDHEN and CDR2 SYDVKM. The CDR3 runs 15 residues. This receptor was identified in a woman aged 80 or older with COVID-19, enrolled during active disease. The sequenced sample consisted of peripheral blood. The rearrangement joins TRBV28 to TRBJ1-5, with D perhaps matching TRBD1 (6 bases). The CDR3 DNA follows: TGTGCCAGCGGTCTTGGGACATTAATCAATCAGCCCCAGCATTTT. Its translation is CASGLGTLINQPQHF.